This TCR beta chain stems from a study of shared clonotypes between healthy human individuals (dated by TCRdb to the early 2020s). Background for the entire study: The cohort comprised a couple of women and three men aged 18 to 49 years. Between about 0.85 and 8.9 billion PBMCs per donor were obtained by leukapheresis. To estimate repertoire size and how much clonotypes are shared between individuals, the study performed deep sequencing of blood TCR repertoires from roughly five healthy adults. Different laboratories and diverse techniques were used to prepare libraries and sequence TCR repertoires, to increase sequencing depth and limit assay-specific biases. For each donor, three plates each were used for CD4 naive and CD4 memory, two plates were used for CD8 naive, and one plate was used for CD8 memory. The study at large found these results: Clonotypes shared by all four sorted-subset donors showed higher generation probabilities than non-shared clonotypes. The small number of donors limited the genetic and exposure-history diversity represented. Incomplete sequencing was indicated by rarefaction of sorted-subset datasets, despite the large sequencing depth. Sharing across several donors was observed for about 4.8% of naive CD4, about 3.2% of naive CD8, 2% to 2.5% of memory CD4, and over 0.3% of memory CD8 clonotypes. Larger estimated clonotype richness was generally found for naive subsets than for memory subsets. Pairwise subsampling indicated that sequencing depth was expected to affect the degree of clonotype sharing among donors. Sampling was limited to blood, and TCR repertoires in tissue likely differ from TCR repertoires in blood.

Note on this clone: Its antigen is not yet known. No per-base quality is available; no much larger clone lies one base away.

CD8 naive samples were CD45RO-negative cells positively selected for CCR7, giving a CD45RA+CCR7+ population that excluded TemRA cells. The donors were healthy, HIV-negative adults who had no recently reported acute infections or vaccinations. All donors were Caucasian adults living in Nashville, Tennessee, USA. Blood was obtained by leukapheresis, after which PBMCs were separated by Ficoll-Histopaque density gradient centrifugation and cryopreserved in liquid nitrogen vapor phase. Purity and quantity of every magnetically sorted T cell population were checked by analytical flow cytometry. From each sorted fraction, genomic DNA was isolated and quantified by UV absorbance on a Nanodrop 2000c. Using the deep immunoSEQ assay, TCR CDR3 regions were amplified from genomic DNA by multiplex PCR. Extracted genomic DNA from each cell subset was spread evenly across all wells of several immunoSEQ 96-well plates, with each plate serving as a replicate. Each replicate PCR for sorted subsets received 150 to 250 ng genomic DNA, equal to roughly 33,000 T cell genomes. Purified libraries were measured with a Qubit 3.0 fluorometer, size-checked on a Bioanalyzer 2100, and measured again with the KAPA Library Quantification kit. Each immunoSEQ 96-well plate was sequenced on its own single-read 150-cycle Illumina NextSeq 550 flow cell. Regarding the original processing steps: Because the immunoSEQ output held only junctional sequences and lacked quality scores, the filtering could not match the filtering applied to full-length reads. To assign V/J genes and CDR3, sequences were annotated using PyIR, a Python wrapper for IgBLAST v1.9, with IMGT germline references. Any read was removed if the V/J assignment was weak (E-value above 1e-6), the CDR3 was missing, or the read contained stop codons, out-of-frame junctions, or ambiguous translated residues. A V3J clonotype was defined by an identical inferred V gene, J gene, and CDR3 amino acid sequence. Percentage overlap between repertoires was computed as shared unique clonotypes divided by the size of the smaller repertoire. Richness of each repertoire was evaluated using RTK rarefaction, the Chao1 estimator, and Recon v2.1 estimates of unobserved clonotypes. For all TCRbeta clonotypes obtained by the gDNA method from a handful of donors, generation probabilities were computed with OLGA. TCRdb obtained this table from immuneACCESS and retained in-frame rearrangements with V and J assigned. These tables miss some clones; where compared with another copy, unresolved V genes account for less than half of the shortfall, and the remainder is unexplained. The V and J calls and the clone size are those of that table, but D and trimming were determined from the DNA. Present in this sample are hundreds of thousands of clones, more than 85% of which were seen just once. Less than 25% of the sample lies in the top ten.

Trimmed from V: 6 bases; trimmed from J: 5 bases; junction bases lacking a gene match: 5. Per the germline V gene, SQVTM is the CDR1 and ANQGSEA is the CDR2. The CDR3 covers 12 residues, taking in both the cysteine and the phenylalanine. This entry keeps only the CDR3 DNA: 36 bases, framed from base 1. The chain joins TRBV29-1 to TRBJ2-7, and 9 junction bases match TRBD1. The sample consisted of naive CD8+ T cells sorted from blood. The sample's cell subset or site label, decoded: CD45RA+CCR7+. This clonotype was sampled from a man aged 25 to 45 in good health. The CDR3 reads CSVRQGDHEQYF. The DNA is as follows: TGCAGCGTCCGACAGGGGGACCACGAGCAGTACTTC.